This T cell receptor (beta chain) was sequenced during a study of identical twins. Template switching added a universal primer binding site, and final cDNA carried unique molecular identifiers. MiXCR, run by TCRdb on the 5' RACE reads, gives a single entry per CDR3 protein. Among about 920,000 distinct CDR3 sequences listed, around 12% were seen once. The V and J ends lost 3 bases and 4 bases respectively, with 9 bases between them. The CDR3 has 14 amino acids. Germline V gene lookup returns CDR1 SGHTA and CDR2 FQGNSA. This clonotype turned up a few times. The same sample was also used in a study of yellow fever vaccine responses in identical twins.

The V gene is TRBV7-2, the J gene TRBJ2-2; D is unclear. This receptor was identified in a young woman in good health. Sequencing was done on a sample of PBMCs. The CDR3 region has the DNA TGTGCCAGCAGCTTTAACGTGGGCACCGGGGAGCTGTTTTTT. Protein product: CASSFNVGTGELFF. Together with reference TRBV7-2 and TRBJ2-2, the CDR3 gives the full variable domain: GAGVSQSPSNKVTEKGKDVELRCDPISGHTALYWYRQSLGQGLEFLIYFQGNSAPDKSGLPSDRFSAERTGGSVSTLTIQRTQQEDSAVYLCASSFNVGTGELFFGEGSRLTVL.